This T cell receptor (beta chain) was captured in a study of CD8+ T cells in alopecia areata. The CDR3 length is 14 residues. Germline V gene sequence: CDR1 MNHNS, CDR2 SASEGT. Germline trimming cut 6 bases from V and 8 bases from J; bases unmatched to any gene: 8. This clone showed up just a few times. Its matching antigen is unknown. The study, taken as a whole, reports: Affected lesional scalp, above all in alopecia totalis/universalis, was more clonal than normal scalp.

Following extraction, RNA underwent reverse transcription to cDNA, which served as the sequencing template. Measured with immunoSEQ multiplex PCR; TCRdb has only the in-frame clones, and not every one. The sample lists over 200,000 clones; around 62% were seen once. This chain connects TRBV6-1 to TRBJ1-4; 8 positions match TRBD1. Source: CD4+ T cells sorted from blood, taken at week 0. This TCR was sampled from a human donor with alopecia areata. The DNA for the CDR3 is TGTGCCAGCAGCCCCGGGACAGGCGGGGAAAAACTGTTTTTT. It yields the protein CASSPGTGGEKLFF.